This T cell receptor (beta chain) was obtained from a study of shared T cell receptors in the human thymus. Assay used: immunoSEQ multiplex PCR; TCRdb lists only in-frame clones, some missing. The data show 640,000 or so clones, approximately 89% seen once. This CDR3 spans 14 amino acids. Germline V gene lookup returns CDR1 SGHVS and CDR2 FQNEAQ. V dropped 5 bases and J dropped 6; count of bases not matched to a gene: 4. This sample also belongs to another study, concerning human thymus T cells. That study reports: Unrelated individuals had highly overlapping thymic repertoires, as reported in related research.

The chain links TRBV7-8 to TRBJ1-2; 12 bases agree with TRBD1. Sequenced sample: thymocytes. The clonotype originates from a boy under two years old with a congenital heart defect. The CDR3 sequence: CASSPWDRGHGYTF. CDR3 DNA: TGTGCCAGCAGCCCATGGGACAGGGGGCATGGCTACACCTTC.